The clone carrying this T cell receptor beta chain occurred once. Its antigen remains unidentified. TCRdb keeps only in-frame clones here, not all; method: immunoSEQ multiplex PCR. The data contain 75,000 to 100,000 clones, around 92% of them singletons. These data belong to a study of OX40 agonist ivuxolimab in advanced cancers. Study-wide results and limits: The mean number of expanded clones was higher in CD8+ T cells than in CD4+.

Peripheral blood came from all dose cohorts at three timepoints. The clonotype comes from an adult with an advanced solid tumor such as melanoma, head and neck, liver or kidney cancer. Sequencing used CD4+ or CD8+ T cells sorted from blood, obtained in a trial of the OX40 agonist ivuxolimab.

The CDR3 DNA is TGTGCCAGCAGCCTCTTCGCGCAAGGGCAGAGTGAGCAGTTCTTC. As protein: CASSLFAQGQSEQFF. This chain links TRBV6-1 with TRBJ2-1; D unclear. CDR1 is MNHNS and CDR2 is SASEGT in the germline V gene. V dropped 6 bases and J dropped 9 bases, with 21 bases sitting between them. CDR3 length: 15 amino acids.